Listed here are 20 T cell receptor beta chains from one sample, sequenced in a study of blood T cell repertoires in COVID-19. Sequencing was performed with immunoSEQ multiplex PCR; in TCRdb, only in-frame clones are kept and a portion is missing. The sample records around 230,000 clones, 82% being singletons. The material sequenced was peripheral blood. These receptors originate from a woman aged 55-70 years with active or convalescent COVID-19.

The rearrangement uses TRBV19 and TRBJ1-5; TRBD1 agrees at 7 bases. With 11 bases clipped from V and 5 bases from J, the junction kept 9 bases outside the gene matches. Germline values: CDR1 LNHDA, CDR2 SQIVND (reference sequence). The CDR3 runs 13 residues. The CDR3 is CAPRRGGDQPQHF. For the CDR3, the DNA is TGTGCCCCTAGGAGAGGGGGCGATCAGCCCCAGCATTTT.

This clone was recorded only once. The CDR3: CASSHPGTGELTEAFF. The CDR3 nucleotides are TGTGCCAGCAGCCATCCAGGGACAGGGGAACTCACTGAAGCTTTCTTT. The chain recombines TRBV16 with TRBJ1-1, with 10 bases matching TRBD1. The junction had 8 bases not matched to a gene; V was cut back by 3 bases and J by 4 bases. In germline, CDR1 is KGHSY, CDR2 FQNENV. This CDR3 spans 16 amino acids.

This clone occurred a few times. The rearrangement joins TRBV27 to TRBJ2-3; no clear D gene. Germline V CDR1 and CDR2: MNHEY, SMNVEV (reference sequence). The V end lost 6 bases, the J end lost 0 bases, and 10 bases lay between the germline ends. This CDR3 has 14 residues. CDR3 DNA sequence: TGTGCCAGCAGAAAGATGACTAGCACAGATACGCAGTATTTT. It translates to CASRKMTSTDTQYF.

CDR3 region: CASRGGTTGGPATNEKLFF. CDR3 bases: TGTGCCAGCCGAGGAGGGACTACAGGGGGCCCTGCAACTAATGAAAAACTGTTTTTT. The chain couples TRBV5-5 to TRBJ1-4; TRBD1 matches 9 bases. Germline CDR1 and CDR2: SGHKS and YYEKEE (reference sequence). The J segment lost 0 bases and the V segment lost 7 bases, leaving 16 bases of the junction unmatched. The CDR3 sequence is 19 residues long.

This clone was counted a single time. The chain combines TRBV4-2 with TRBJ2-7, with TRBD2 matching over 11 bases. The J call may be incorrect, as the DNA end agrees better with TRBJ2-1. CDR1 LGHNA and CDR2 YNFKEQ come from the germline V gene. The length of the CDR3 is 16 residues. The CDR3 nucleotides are TGTGCCAGCAGCCAAGAAACTAGCGGGGGATACAATGAGCAGTTCTTC. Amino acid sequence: CASSQETSGGYNEQFF.

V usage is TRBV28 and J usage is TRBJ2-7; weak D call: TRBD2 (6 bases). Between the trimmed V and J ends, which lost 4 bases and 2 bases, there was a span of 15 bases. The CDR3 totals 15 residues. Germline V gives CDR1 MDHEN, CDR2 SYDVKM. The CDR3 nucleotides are TGTGCCAGCAGTTCCCCCTGGCGGGGCGCCTACGAGCAGTACTTC. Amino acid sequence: CASSSPWRGAYEQYF. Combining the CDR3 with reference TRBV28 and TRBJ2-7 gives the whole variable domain DVKVTQSSRYLVKRTGEKVFLECVQDMDHENMFWYRQDPGLGLRLIYFSYDVKMKEKGDIPEGYSVSREKKERFSLILESASTNQTSMYLCASSSPWRGAYEQYFGPGTRLTVT.

This CDR3 reads CASSLYGTGGTEAFF. The CDR3 DNA reads as TGTGCCAGCAGCTTGTACGGGACAGGGGGCACTGAAGCTTTCTTT. The chain joins TRBV5-4 to TRBJ1-1, with 11 bases aligning to TRBD1. Losses at the gene ends were 1 base for V and 4 bases for J; bases not matched to a gene: 3. Germline CDR1 is SGHNT and CDR2 is YYREEE (reference sequence). This CDR3 is built from 15 residues.

DNA of the CDR3: TGTGCCAGCAGCGTAGTGGGGGGGCCGAACACTGAAGCTTTCTTT. Its protein product is CASSVVGGPNTEAFF. The chain has TRBV9 and TRBJ1-1, with D possibly TRBD1 on 6 matching bases. The CDR3 runs 15 residues. Germline CDR1 reads SGDLS; CDR2 reads YYNGEE. Trimming removed 0 bases at V and 1 base at J, with 10 bases between.

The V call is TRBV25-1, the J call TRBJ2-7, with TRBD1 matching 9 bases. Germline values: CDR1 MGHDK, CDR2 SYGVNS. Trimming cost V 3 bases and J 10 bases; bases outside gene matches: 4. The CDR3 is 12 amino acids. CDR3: CASSDHRGLQYF. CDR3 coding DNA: TGTGCCAGCAGTGACCACAGGGGGCTCCAGTACTTC.

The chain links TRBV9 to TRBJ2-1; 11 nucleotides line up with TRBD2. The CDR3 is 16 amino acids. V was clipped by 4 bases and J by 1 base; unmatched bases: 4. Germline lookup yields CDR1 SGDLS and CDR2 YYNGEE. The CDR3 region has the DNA TGTGCCAGCAGCACTAGCGGGGGTGGTTCCTACAATGAGCAGTTCTTC. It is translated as CASSTSGGGSYNEQFF.

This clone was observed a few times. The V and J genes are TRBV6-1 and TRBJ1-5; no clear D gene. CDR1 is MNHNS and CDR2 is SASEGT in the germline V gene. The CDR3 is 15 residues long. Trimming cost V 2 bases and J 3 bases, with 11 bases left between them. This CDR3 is CASSENPRDNQPQHF. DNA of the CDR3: TGTGCCAGCAGTGAAAACCCCCGGGACAATCAGCCCCAGCATTTT.

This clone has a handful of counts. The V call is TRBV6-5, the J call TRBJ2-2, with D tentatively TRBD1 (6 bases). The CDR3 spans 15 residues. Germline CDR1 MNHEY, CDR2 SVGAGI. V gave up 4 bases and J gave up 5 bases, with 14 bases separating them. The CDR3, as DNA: TGTGCCAGCAGTTCCCCAGGGGAAAGGACCGGGGAGCTGTTTTTT. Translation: CASSSPGERTGELFF.

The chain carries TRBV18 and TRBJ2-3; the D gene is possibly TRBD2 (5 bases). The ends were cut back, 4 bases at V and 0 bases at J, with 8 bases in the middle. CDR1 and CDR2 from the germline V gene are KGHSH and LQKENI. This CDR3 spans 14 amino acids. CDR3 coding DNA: TGTGCCAGCTCACGACTATACAGCACAGATACGCAGTATTTT. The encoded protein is CASSRLYSTDTQYF.

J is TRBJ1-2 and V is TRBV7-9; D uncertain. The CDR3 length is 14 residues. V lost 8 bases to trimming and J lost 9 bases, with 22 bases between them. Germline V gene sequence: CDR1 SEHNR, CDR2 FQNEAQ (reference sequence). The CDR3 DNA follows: TGTGCCAGCCCTCTTGGAGGCGGACCTAACAGCTACACCTTC. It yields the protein CASPLGGGPNSYTF.

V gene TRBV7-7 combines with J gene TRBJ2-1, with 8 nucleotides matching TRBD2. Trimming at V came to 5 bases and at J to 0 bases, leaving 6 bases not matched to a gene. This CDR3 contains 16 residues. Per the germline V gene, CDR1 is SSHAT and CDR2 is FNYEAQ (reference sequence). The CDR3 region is CASSPRLASSYNEQFF. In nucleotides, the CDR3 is TGTGCCAGCAGCCCCAGACTAGCGAGCTCCTACAATGAGCAGTTCTTC.

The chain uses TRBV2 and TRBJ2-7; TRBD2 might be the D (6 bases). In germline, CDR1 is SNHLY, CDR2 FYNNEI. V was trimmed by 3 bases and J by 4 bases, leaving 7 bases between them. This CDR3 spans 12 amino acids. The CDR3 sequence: CASSDAGYEQYF. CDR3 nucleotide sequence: TGTGCCAGCAGTGACGCGGGGTACGAGCAGTACTTC.

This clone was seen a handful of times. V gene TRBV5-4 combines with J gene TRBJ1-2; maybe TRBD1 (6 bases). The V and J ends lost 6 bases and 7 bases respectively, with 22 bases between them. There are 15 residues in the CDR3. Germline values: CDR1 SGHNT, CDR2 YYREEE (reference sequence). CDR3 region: CASTKGDGALGGYTF. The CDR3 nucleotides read TGTGCCAGCACTAAGGGGGACGGGGCTCTCGGTGGCTACACCTTC.

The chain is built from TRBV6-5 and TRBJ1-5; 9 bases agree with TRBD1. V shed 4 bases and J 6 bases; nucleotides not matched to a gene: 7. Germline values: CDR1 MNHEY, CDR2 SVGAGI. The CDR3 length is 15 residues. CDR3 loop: CASSSRQGGGQPQHF. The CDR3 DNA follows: TGTGCCAGCAGTTCTAGACAGGGGGGGGGTCAGCCCCAGCATTTT.

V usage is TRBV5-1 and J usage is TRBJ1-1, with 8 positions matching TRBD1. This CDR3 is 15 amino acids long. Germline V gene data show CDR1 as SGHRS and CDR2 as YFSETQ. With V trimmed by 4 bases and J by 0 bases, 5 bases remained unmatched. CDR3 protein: CASSLWDRMNTEAFF. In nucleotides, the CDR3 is TGCGCCAGCAGCCTGTGGGACAGGATGAACACTGAAGCTTTCTTT.

The CDR3 sequence is CASSHARTSRGYNEQFF. In nucleotides, the CDR3 is TGCGCCAGCAGCCACGCAAGGACTAGTCGAGGTTACAATGAGCAGTTCTTC. The V gene is TRBV4-1, the J gene TRBJ2-1; 7 bases fit TRBD2. Trimming removed 3 bases from V and 4 bases from J; junction bases left unmatched: 12. The germline V gene has CDR1 MGHRA and CDR2 YSYEKL. The CDR3 runs to 17 residues.